This record covers a single T cell receptor beta chain. No antigen is known for it. The CDR3 contains 14 residues. The V and J ends lost 4 bases and 7 bases respectively, with 17 bases between them. Germline values: CDR1 LGHDT, CDR2 YNNKEL (reference sequence). The assay was immunoSEQ multiplex PCR, and TCRdb's table has in-frame clones only and misses some. The sample lists 95,000 to 150,000 clones; around nine tenths were seen once. These data belong to a study of T cell responses to AZD1222 COVID-19 vaccine. General study findings and limits: Compared with day 0, the breadth and depth of the Spike-specific TCR repertoire rose significantly after two doses of AZD1222. Donors were chiefly white British, with a greater number of females, and clonal diversity was perhaps underestimated.

The chain couples TRBV3-1 (or the pseudogene TRBV3-2) to TRBJ2-7; D may be TRBD1 (5 bases). This sequence originates from an adult in good health. Source: peripheral blood, taken on day 0 of AZD1222 vaccination. The CDR3 reads CASSPLTDRLEQYF. The CDR3 nucleotides are TGTGCCAGCAGCCCTCTGACAGACCGGCTTGAGCAGTACTTC.